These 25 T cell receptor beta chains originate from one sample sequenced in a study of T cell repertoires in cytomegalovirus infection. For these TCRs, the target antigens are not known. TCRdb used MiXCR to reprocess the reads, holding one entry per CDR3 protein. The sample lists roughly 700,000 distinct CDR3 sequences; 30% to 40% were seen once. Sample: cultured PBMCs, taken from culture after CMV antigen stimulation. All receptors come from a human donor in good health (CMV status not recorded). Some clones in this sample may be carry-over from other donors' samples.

The CDR3 loop is CASSTSGGNQPQHF. CDR3 in DNA: TGTGCCAGCTCAACCAGTGGAGGCAATCAGCCCCAGCATTTT. This rearrangement joins TRBV18 to TRBJ1-5; D unclear. Germline CDR1 reads KGHSH; CDR2 reads LQKENI. The V and J ends lost 5 bases and 2 bases respectively, with 10 bases between them. The length of the CDR3 is 14 residues.

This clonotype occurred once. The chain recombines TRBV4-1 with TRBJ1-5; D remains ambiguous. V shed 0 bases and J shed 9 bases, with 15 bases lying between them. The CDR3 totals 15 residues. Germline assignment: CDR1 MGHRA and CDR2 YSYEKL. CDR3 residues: CASSQDWPDVWPQHF. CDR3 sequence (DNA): TGCGCCAGCAGCCAAGATTGGCCCGATGTATGGCCCCAGCATTTT.

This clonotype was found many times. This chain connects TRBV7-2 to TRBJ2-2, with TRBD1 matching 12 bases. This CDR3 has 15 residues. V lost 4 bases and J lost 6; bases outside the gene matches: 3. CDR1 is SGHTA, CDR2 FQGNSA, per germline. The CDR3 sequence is CASSWGQGASGELFF. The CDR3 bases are TGTGCCAGCAGCTGGGGACAGGGGGCGTCCGGGGAGCTGTTTTTT.

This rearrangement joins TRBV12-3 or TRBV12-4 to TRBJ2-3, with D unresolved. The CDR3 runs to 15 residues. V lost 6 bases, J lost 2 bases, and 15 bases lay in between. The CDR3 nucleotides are TGTGCCAGCAGCCTTGACCTGACTGACACAGATACGCAGTATTTT. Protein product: CASSLDLTDTDTQYF.

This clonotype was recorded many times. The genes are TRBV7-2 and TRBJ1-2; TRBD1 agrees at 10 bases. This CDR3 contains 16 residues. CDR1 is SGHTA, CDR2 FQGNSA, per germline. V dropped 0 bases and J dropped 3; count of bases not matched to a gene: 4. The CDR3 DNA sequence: TGTGCCAGCAGCTTAGCCGGACAGGGGGTTGACTATGGCTACACCTTC. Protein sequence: CASSLAGQGVDYGYTF. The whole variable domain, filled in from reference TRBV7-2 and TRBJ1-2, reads GAGVSQSPSNKVTEKGKDVELRCDPISGHTALYWYRQSLGQGLEFLIYFQGNSAPDKSGLPSDRFSAERTGGSVSTLTIQRTQQEDSAVYLCASSLAGQGVDYGYTFGSGTRLTVV.

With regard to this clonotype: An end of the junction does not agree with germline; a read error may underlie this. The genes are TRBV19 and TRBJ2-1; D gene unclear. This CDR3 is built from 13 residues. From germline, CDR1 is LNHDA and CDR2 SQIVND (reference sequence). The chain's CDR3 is CASSIDSVQSHNF. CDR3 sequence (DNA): TGTGCCAGTAGTATAGACAGTGTACAGAGCCATAATTTC.

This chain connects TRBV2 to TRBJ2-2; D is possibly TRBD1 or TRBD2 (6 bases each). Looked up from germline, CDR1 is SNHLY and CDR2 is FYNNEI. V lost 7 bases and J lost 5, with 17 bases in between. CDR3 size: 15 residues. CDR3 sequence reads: CASNPGAQMTGELFF. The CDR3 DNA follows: TGTGCCAGCAACCCGGGGGCCCAGATGACCGGGGAGCTGTTTTTT. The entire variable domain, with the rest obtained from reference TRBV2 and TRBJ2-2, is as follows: EPEVTQTPSHQVTQMGQEVILRCVPISNHLYFYWYRQILGQKVEFLVSFYNNEISEKSEIFDDQFSVERPDGSNFTLKIRSTKLEDSAMYFCASNPGAQMTGELFFGEGSRLTVL.

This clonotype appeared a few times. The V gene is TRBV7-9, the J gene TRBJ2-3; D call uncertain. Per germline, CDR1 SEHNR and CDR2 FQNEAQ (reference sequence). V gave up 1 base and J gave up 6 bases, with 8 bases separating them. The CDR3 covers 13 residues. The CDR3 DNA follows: TGTGCCAGCAGCTTAGTTCATCACGATACGCAGTATTTT. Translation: CASSLVHHDTQYF.

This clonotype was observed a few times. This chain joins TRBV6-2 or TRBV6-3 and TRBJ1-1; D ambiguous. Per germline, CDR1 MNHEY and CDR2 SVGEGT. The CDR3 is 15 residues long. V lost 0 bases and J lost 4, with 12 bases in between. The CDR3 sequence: CASSYSMGLATEAFF. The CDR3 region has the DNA TGTGCCAGCAGTTACTCGATGGGGTTGGCCACTGAAGCTTTCTTT.

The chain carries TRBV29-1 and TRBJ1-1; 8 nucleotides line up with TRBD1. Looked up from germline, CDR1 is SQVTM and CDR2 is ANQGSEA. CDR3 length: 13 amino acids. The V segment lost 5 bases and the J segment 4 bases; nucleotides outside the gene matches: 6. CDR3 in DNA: TGCAGCGTTTCACAGGGGGGAGGCACTGAAGCTTTCTTT. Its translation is CSVSQGGGTEAFF.

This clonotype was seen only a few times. This CDR3 is CASSIRQTQETQYF. CDR3 nucleotides: TGTGCCAGCAGCATTAGACAGACCCAAGAGACCCAGTACTTC. The V gene is TRBV7-7, the J gene TRBJ2-5, with D tentatively TRBD1 (5 bases). V was cut by 5 bases and J by 1 base, with 11 bases left in between. This CDR3 is built from 14 residues. The germline CDR1 and CDR2 sequences are SSHAT and FNYEAQ (reference sequence).

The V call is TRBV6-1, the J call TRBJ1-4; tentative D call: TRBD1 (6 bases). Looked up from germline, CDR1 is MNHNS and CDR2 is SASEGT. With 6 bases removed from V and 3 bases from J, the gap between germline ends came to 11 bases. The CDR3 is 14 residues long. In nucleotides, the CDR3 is TGTGCCAGCAGGCAGGGGAGGGCTAATGAAAAACTGTTTTTT. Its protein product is CASRQGRANEKLFF.

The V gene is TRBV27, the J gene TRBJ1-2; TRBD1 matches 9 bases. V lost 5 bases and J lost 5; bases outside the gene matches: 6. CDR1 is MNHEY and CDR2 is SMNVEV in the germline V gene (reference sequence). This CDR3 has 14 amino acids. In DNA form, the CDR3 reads TGTGCCAGCAGTCCGACAGGGGGGGGGTATGGCTACACCTTC. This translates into CASSPTGGGYGYTF.

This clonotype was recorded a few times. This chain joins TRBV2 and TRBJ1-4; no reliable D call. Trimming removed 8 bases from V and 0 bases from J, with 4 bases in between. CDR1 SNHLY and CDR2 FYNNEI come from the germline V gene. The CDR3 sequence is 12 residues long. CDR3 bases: TGTGCCAGCTGTACAACTAATGAAAAACTGTTTTTT. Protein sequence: CASCTTNEKLFF.

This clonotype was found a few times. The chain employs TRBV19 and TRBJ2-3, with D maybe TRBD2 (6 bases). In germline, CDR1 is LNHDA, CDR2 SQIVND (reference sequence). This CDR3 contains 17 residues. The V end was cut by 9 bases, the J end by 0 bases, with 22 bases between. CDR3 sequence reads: CASPARMEGSSTDTQYF. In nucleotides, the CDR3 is TGTGCCAGCCCAGCCCGGATGGAGGGCTCGAGCACAGATACGCAGTATTTT.

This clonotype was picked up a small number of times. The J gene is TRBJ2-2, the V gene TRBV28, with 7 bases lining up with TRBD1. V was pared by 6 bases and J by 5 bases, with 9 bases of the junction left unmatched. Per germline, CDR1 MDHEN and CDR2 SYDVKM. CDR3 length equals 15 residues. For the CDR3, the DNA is TGTGCCAGCAGCCCGGCAGGGGGATTAACCGGGGAGCTGTTTTTT. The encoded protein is CASSPAGGLTGELFF.

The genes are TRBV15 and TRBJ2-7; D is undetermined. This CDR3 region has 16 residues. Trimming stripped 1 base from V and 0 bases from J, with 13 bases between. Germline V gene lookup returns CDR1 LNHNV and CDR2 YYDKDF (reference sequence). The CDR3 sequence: CATSRGVTYFSYEQYF. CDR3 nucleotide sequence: TGTGCCACCAGCAGAGGGGTGACTTATTTCTCCTACGAGCAGTACTTC.

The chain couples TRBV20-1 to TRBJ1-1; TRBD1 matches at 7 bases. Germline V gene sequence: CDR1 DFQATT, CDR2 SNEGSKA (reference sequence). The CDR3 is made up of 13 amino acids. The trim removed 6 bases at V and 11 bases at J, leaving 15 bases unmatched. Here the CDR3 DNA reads TGCAGTGCCAGTACCGGGACAGCGAGTATCGCTTTCTTT. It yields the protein CSASTGTASIAFF.

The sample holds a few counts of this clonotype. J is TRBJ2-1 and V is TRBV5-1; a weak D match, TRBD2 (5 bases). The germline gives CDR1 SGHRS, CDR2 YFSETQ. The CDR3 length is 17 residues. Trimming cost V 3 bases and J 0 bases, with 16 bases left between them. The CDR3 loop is CASSSYLASSSYNEQFF. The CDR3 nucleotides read TGCGCCAGCAGCTCTTACTTAGCGTCGAGCTCCTACAATGAGCAGTTCTTC.

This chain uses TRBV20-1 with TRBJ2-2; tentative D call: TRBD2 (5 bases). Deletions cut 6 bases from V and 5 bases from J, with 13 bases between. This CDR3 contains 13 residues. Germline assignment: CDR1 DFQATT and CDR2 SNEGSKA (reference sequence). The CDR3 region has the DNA TGCAGTGCCTCCGAGGGTTCGACCGGGGAGCTGTTTTTT. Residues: CSASEGSTGELFF.

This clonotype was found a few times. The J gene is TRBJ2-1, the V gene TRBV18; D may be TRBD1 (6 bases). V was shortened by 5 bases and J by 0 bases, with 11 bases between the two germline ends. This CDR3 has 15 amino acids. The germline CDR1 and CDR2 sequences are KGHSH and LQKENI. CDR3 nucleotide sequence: TGTGCCAGCTCATCAGGGGTGAGCTCCTACAATGAGCAGTTCTTC. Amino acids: CASSSGVSSYNEQFF.

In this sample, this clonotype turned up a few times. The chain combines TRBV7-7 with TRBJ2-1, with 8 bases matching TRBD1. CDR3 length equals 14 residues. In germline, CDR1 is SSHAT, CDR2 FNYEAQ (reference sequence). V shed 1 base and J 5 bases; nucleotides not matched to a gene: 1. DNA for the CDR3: TGTGCCAGCAGCTTAGGCAGGGGGCACAATGAGCAGTTCTTC. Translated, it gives CASSLGRGHNEQFF.

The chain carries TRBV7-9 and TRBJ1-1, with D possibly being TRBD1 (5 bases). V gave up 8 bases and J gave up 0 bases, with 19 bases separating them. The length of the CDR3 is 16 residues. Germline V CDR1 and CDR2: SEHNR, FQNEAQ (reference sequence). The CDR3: CASLKGRLEMNTEAFF. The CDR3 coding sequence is TGTGCCAGCCTGAAGGGACGGCTCGAGATGAACACTGAAGCTTTCTTT.

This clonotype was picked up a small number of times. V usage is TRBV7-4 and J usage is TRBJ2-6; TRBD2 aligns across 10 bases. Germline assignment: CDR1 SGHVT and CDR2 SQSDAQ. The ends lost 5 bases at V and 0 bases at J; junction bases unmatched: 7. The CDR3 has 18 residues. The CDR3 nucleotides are TGTGCCAGCAGCCCAGGACTAGCGGACTACTCTGGGGCCAACGTCCTGACTTTC. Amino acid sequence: CASSPGLADYSGANVLTF.

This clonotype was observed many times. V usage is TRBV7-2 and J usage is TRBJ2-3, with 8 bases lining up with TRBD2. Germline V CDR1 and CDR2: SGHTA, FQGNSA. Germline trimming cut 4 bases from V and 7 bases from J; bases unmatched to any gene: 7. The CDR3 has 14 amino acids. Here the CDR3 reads CASSSRTSSYTQYF. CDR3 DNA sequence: TGTGCCAGCAGCTCACGGACTAGCAGCTATACGCAGTATTTT.